A selection of T cell receptor beta chains follows, all from one sample in a study of T cell repertoires in aging, cancer and after chemotherapy. TCRdb redid the calling of the multiplex PCR reads with MiXCR, one entry per CDR3 protein. The sample includes 11,000 or so distinct CDR3 sequences, roughly a quarter seen only once; the top ten take about 2.1%. Sequencing input: blood. Every receptor here comes from a human donor in good health. The CDR3 runs from the conserved cysteine through the conserved F or W. A D gene is named only where the DNA matches it firmly. Some rows mark clone size as missing; the rest say once, few, many or name a class of expanded clone.

clone_size	j_call	d_call	v_call	cdr3_nt	cdr3_aa
NA	TRBJ2-4	NA	TRBV7-9	TGTGCCAGCAGACCGGGACTCCAAAACGACATTCAGTACTTC	CASRPGLQNDIQYF
NA	TRBJ2-7	NA	TRBV12-3/TRBV12-4	TGTGCCAGCAGTGGTCAGGGATTTGATGAGCAGTACTTC	CASSGQGFDEQYF
NA	TRBJ2-7	NA	TRBV20-1	TGCAGTGCTAACGCCGGAGGGCAGAAGTACGAGCAGTACTTC	CSANAGGQKYEQYF
NA	TRBJ1-3	NA	TRBV4-2	TGTGCCAGCAGCCAAGATCCGACGGACTATACTGGAAACACCATATATTTT	CASSQDPTDYTGNTIYF
medium-sized	TRBJ2-6	NA	TRBV27	TGTGCCAGCAGGAGCTCTGGGGCCAACGTCCTGACTTTC	CASRSSGANVLTF
NA	TRBJ2-2	NA	TRBV14	TGTGCCAGCAGCCAAGTTCATGGGGCGGACACCGGGGAGCTGTTTTTT	CASSQVHGADTGELFF
NA	TRBJ2-3	NA	TRBV7-2	TGTGCCAGCAGCTTAGTTGGGAGCGGGCCTCCCTTTGATACGCAGTATTTT	CASSLVGSGPPFDTQYF
few	TRBJ1-3	NA	TRBV12-3/TRBV12-4	TGTGCCAGCAGTTTGGTAGGAGTCTCTGGAAACACCATATATTTT	CASSLVGVSGNTIYF
few	TRBJ2-6	NA	TRBV18	TGTGCCAGCTCACCTAAATCCCCTGGGGCCAACGTCCTGACTTTC	CASSPKSPGANVLTF
NA	TRBJ2-3	NA	TRBV19	TGTGCCAGTAGTATCGGTCGGCCAGGGGGGACAGATACGCAGTATTTT	CASSIGRPGGTDTQYF
medium-sized	TRBJ2-7	TRBD2	TRBV19	TGTGCCAGTAGTATAGGTGGTGGGGAGGGCTACGAGCAGTACTTC	CASSIGGGEGYEQYF
NA	TRBJ1-6	TRBD1	TRBV20-1	TGCAGTGCCACAGACACCGGCCAGGGGGATTCACCCCTCCACTTT	CSATDTGQGDSPLHF
NA	TRBJ1-4	TRBD1	TRBV28	TGTGCCAGCAGGGAGACAGGGTCCCCTAATGAAAAACTGTTTTTT	CASRETGSPNEKLFF
NA	TRBJ1-3	TRBD1	TRBV27	TGTGCCAGCAGTTTTTGGGACAGGGGGCTTCGAACTTTCGGAAACACCATATATTTT	CASSFWDRGLRTFGNTIYF
NA	TRBJ2-1	NA	TRBV4-2	TGTGCCAGCAGCCTAGAGGGGCGTGGGAATGAGCAGTTCTTC	CASSLEGRGNEQFF
few	TRBJ2-7	NA	TRBV5-1	TGCGCCAGCAGCTTGGCCAGGGAACCCCACGAGCAGTACTTC	CASSLAREPHEQYF
medium-sized	TRBJ1-2	NA	TRBV7-2	TGTGCCAGCAGCTTAAAACGGACCCACTATGGCTACACCTTC	CASSLKRTHYGYTF
medium-sized	TRBJ1-5	NA	TRBV7-6	TGTGCCAGCAGCACCCACATAAATCAGCCCCAGCATTTT	CASSTHINQPQHF